This record looks at one TCR beta chain sequence and its context. Antigen specificity is unknown. RNA was extracted with the RNeasy kit, and a quantity of roughly 0.5 to 1 ug was reverse transcribed using random hexamers. The authors amplified TCR beta CDR3 across 54 Vbeta and 13 Jbeta using immunoSEQ multiplex PCR. In TCRdb, the immunoSEQ multiplex PCR reads were re-called with MiXCR into one record per CDR3 protein. The sample consists of 150,000 to 200,000 distinct CDR3 sequences, roughly 94% of them appearing once. These data belong to a study of CD8 T cells in Susac syndrome. Study results and caveats: It was acknowledged in the study that its TCR sequencing and HLA analysis involved a relatively small number of individuals.

CD8+ and CD4+ T cells circulating in blood were sequenced for TCR beta. Treatment-naive patients with stable or active relapsing-remitting disease were the multiple sclerosis controls. Germline CDR1 SEHNR, CDR2 FQNEAQ (reference sequence). This CDR3 spans 13 amino acids. Trimming shortened V by 5 bases and J by 4 bases, and 11 bases separated the two germline ends. The chain couples TRBV7-9 to TRBJ1-1; a weak D match, TRBD1 (5 bases). This TCR was sampled from a human donor with multiple sclerosis. The sample consisted of CD4+ T cells from PBMCs. The CDR3 region is CASSTDSGTEAFF. For the CDR3, the DNA is TGTGCCAGCAGCACTGACAGTGGCACTGAAGCTTTCTTT.